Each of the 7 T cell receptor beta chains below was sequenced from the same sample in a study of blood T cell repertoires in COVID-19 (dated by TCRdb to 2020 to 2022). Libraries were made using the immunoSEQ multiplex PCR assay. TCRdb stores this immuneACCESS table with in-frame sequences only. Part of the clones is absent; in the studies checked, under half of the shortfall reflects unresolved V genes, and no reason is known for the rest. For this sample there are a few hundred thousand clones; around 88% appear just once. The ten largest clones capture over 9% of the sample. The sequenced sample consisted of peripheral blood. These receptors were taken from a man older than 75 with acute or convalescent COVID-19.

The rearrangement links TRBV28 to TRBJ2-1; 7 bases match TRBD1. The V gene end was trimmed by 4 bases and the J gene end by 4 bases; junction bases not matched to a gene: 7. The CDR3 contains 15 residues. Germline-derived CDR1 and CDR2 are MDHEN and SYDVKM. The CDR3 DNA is TGTGCCAGCAGTTCCCTCGGGACAGAGTACAATGAGCAGTTCTTC. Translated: CASSSLGTEYNEQFF.

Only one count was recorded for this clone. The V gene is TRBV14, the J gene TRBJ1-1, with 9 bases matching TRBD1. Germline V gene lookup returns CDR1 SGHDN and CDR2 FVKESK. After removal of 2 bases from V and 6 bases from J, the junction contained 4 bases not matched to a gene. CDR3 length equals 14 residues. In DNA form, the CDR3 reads TGTGCCAGCAGCCAACCGGGACAGGGAGCTGAAGCTTTCTTT. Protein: CASSQPGQGAEAFF.

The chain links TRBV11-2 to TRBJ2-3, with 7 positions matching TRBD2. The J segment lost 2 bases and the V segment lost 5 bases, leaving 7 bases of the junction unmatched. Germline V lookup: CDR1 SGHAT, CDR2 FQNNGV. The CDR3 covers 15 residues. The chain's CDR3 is CASSPRGDDTDTQYF. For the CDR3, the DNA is TGTGCCAGCAGCCCCCGGGGGGATGACACAGATACGCAGTATTTT.

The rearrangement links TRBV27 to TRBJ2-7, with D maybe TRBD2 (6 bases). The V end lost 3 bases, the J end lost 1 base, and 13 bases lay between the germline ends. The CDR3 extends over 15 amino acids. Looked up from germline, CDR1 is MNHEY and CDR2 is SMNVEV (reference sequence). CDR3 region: CASSLYPGTSYEQYF. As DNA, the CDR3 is TGTGCCAGCAGTTTGTACCCCGGGACTTCCTACGAGCAGTACTTC.

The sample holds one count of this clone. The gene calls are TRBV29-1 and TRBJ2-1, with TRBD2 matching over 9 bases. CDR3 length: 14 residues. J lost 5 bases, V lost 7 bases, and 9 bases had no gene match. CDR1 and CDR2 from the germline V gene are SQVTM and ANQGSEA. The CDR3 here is CSADRRGGHNEQFF. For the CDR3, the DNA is TGCAGCGCAGACAGGCGGGGGGGGCACAATGAGCAGTTCTTC.

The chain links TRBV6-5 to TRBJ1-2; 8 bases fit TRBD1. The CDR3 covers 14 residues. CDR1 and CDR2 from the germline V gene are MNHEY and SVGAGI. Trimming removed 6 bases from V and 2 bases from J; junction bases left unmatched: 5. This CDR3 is CASRKNRGNYGYTF. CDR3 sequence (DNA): TGTGCCAGCAGAAAGAACAGGGGGAACTATGGCTACACCTTC.

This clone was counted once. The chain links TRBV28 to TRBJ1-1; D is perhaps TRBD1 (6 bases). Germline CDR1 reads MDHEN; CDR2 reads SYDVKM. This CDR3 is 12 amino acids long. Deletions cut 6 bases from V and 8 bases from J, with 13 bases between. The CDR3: CASRAGTLEAFF. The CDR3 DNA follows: TGTGCCAGCAGAGCCGGGACACTGGAAGCTTTCTTT. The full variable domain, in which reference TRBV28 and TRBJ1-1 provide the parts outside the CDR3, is DVKVTQSSRYLVKRTGEKVFLECVQDMDHENMFWYRQDPGLGLRLIYFSYDVKMKEKGDIPEGYSVSREKKERFSLILESASTNQTSMYLCASRAGTLEAFFGQGTRLTVV.